This passage covers 21 T cell receptor beta chains from one sample sequenced in a study of T-cell memory formation after mild COVID-19. MiXCR, run by TCRdb on the 5' RACE reads, gives a single entry per CDR3 protein. The sample yields approximately 46,000 distinct CDR3 sequences, 10% to 15% seen once. Sequenced sample: PBMCs or a T cell subset sorted from them (not recorded which). The source of these receptors is a man aged 18 to 35 who had mild COVID-19 (a few samples of this study predate the infection). Cell type and time point are not known.

This clonotype has just a few counts. This chain connects TRBV5-1 to TRBJ2-2; 7 nucleotides agree with TRBD2. The ends lost 2 bases at V and 4 bases at J; junction bases unmatched: 5. The CDR3 loop spans 15 amino acids. Germline-derived CDR1 and CDR2 are SGHRS and YFSETQ. CDR3 sequence (DNA): TGCGCCAGCAGCTTACCTAGCGGATGCACCGGGGAGCTGTTTTTT. This translates into CASSLPSGCTGELFF.

This clonotype was counted only a few times. One end of the junction fails to match germline, which may point to a read error. This chain joins TRBV7-8 and TRBJ2-5; 10 positions match TRBD2. Germline assignment: CDR1 SGHVS and CDR2 FQNEAQ. The CDR3 extends over 14 amino acids. The CDR3 loop is CASSLGTSGGKSHF. Here the CDR3 DNA reads TGTGCCAGCAGCTTAGGGACTAGCGGAGGGAAGTCGCACTTC.

J is TRBJ2-5 and V is TRBV7-9; D may be TRBD1 (5 bases). The V and J ends lost 8 bases and 5 bases respectively, with 12 bases between them. Germline V gives CDR1 SEHNR, CDR2 FQNEAQ (reference sequence). The CDR3 has 12 residues. CDR3 DNA sequence: TGTGCCAGCCGCATGGGGCGGGAGACCCAGTACTTC. Protein product: CASRMGRETQYF.

A few counts support this clonotype. This chain links TRBV14 with TRBJ2-1, with a tentative D call TRBD1 (6 bases). The CDR3 has 16 residues. V dropped 4 bases and J dropped 2 bases, with 15 bases sitting between them. Germline V gene data show CDR1 as SGHDN and CDR2 as FVKESK. The CDR3 DNA is TGTGCCAGCAGCCGGCTCACCGGGACAACCTACAATGAGCAGTTCTTC. Translation gives CASSRLTGTTYNEQFF.

The genes are TRBV6-6 and TRBJ1-1; a weak D match, TRBD1 (6 bases). The germline V and J ends were trimmed by 6 bases and 0 bases, with 11 bases remaining between them. The CDR3 totals 14 residues. Looked up from germline, CDR1 is MNHNY and CDR2 is SVGAGI (reference sequence). CDR3: CASRWGLVNTEAFF. DNA of the CDR3: TGTGCCAGCAGGTGGGGGCTCGTGAACACTGAAGCTTTCTTT.

This clonotype showed up just a few times. The chain recombines TRBV4-3 with TRBJ2-5; 7 bases are a match to TRBD2. Germline lookup yields CDR1 LGHNA and CDR2 YSLEER. V lost 5 bases, J lost 2 bases, and 8 bases stayed unmatched. This CDR3 has 15 amino acids. CDR3 in amino acids: CASSSQRGGQETQYF. CDR3 DNA sequence: TGCGCCAGCAGCAGTCAACGCGGGGGTCAAGAGACCCAGTACTTC.

In this sample, this clonotype turned up a few times. This chain uses TRBV7-2 with TRBJ1-5; no clear D. V shed 3 bases and J shed 0 bases, with 9 bases lying between them. The CDR3 sequence is 15 residues long. Germline loops: CDR1 SGHTA, CDR2 FQGNSA. CDR3 sequence: CASSLRGYSNQPQHF. The CDR3 region has the DNA TGTGCCAGCAGCTTGCGGGGTTATAGCAATCAGCCCCAGCATTTT. The whole variable domain, filled in from reference TRBV7-2 and TRBJ1-5, reads GAGVSQSPSNKVTEKGKDVELRCDPISGHTALYWYRQSLGQGLEFLIYFQGNSAPDKSGLPSDRFSAERTGGSVSTLTIQRTQQEDSAVYLCASSLRGYSNQPQHFGDGTRLSIL.

This sequence joins TRBV18 and TRBJ1-2; no definite D call. CDR3 length equals 15 residues. V gave up 2 bases and J gave up 3 bases, with 13 bases separating them. Germline V lookup: CDR1 KGHSH, CDR2 LQKENI. This chain's CDR3 is CASSPMDQADYGYTF. In DNA, the CDR3 is TGTGCCAGCTCACCAATGGACCAGGCGGACTATGGCTACACCTTC.

This clonotype was detected ten times or more. The chain uses TRBV11-2 and TRBJ2-1, with D possibly TRBD1 on 5 matching bases. The CDR3 spans 17 residues. Trimming took 2 bases from V and 5 from J, leaving 19 bases between them. CDR1 is SGHAT and CDR2 is FQNNGV in the germline V gene. CDR3 nucleotide sequence: TGTGCCAGCAGCTTACCTAATTACAGGACCCCAAACAATGAGCAGTTCTTC. Its protein product is CASSLPNYRTPNNEQFF.

This clonotype was found a few times. The rearrangement uses TRBV5-1 and TRBJ2-1, with 11 bases aligning to TRBD2. V lost 1 base, J lost 8 bases, and 11 bases stayed unmatched. The germline V gene encodes CDR1 SGHRS and CDR2 YFSETQ. The CDR3 extends over 17 amino acids. The CDR3 reads CASSLSVSGGATDEQFF. Here the CDR3 DNA reads TGCGCCAGCAGCTTGTCGGTTAGCGGGGGGGCCACGGATGAGCAGTTCTTC.

This clonotype was picked up many times. The chain couples TRBV4-1 to TRBJ2-1; 12 bases are shared with TRBD2. The length of the CDR3 is 17 residues. The trim removed 4 bases at V and 5 bases at J, leaving 9 bases unmatched. In germline, CDR1 is MGHRA, CDR2 YSYEKL. CDR3 DNA sequence: TGCGCCAGCAGCCGTCGACTAGCGGGGGTGAACGACAATGAGCAGTTCTTC. It encodes CASSRRLAGVNDNEQFF.

V is TRBV7-9 and J is TRBJ1-6; D call uncertain. The germline V and J ends were trimmed by 6 bases and 7 bases, with 4 bases remaining between them. Germline V gives CDR1 SEHNR, CDR2 FQNEAQ (reference sequence). CDR3 length: 11 residues. The CDR3 sequence: CASSQNSPLHF. The CDR3 DNA follows: TGTGCCAGCAGTCAGAATTCACCCCTCCACTTT.

The chain recombines TRBV7-8 with TRBJ1-2; 7 bases line up with TRBD1. V trimming: 3 bases; J trimming: 0 bases; junction bases outside the gene matches: 10. This CDR3 has 17 amino acids. CDR1 SGHVS and CDR2 FQNEAQ come from the germline V gene. CDR3 region: CASSLRDSALPNYGYTF. DNA of the CDR3: TGTGCCAGCAGCTTGAGGGACAGCGCCCTTCCTAACTATGGCTACACCTTC.

This clonotype was recorded a few times. The chain combines TRBV5-1 with TRBJ2-3, with TRBD2 matching 12 bases. Germline CDR1 reads SGHRS; CDR2 reads YFSETQ. The length of the CDR3 is 16 residues. The V gene end was trimmed by 2 bases and the J gene end by 2 bases; junction bases not matched to a gene: 3. The CDR3 here is CASSLLAGGLTDTQYF. In nucleotides, the CDR3 is TGCGCCAGCAGCTTACTAGCGGGGGGCCTCACAGATACGCAGTATTTT.

The table lists this clonotype with a few counts. V gene TRBV7-3 combines with J gene TRBJ2-3; D possibly corresponds to TRBD2 (6 bases). Per germline, CDR1 SGHTA and CDR2 FQGTGA. The ends were cut back, 5 bases at V and 6 bases at J, with 18 bases in the middle. CDR3 size: 15 residues. The CDR3 sequence is CASSPGVSKGDTQYF. CDR3 coding DNA: TGTGCCAGCAGCCCGGGGGTGTCCAAGGGCGATACGCAGTATTTT.

This clonotype was seen at least ten times. The chain carries TRBV5-8 and TRBJ1-1, with D possibly being TRBD1 (6 bases). CDR3 length equals 15 residues. The germline V and J ends were trimmed by 5 bases and 3 bases, with 17 bases remaining between them. The germline V gene encodes CDR1 SGHTS and CDR2 YDEGEE. CDR3 loop: CASSEPGTRDTEAFF. The CDR3 DNA sequence: TGTGCCAGCAGTGAACCCGGGACAAGGGACACTGAAGCTTTCTTT.

The rearrangement uses TRBV7-2 and TRBJ2-6, with 7 bases that match TRBD1. The J segment lost 2 bases and the V segment lost 5 bases, leaving 6 bases of the junction unmatched. The CDR3 length is 16 residues. CDR1 SGHTA and CDR2 FQGNSA come from the germline V gene. CDR3 DNA: TGTGCCAGCAGCGCCGGCACAGGGGCTGGGGCCAACGTCCTGACTTTC. Amino acid sequence: CASSAGTGAGANVLTF.

This clonotype was counted between two and nine times. J is TRBJ2-2 and V is TRBV4-3; D may be TRBD2 (5 bases). V was cut by 0 bases and J by 3 bases, with 17 bases left in between. The CDR3 loop spans 18 amino acids. Germline V gene data show CDR1 as LGHNA and CDR2 as YSLEER. The CDR3 DNA follows: TGCGCCAGCAGCCAAGAAGGGTTCCCACGAGGGTACACCGGGGAGCTGTTTTTT. Translating gives CASSQEGFPRGYTGELFF.

This clonotype has ten or more counts. The genes are TRBV4-3 and TRBJ2-5; 10 bases line up with TRBD2. Trimming at V came to 0 bases and at J to 4 bases, leaving 8 bases not matched to a gene. Germline CDR1 reads LGHNA; CDR2 reads YSLEER. CDR3 length equals 17 residues. The CDR3 is CASSQDWSGGATETQYF. The CDR3 DNA is TGCGCCAGCAGCCAAGATTGGAGCGGGGGGGCCACAGAGACCCAGTACTTC.

This clonotype was detected a few times. The rearrangement uses TRBV12-3 or TRBV12-4 and TRBJ2-3; no clear D gene. CDR3 length: 14 residues. V lost 6 bases and J 0 bases, leaving 10 bases between the germline ends. The CDR3 loop reads CASRQTVSTDTQYF. The CDR3 DNA is TGTGCCAGCAGGCAGACCGTTAGCACAGATACGCAGTATTTT.

J is TRBJ2-1 and V is TRBV9; unclear D gene. The V end was cut by 0 bases, the J end by 0 bases, with 4 bases between. CDR1 and CDR2 (germline): SGDLS, YYNGEE. CDR3 length equals 14 residues. The CDR3 sequence: CASSVEDSYNEQFF. In DNA, the CDR3 is TGTGCCAGCAGCGTAGAGGACTCCTACAATGAGCAGTTCTTC. Combining the CDR3 with reference TRBV9 and TRBJ2-1 gives the whole variable domain DSGVTQTPKHLITATGQRVTLRCSPRSGDLSVYWYQQSLDQGLQFLIQYYNGEERAKGNILERFSAQQFPDLHSELNLSSLELGDSALYFCASSVEDSYNEQFFGPGTRLTVL.